This T cell receptor beta chain was recovered during a study of T cell responses to AZD1222 COVID-19 vaccine. The study, taken as a whole, reports: Spike-specific TCR breadth and depth were elevated following two AZD1222 doses. The donor group comprised mostly white British people and more females; the analysis possibly underestimated clonal diversity.

A remark on this clone: Its antigen is still unknown.

V lost 3 bases and J 6 bases, leaving 14 bases between the germline ends. Germline values: CDR1 SGHVS, CDR2 FQNEAQ. This CDR3 comprises 14 residues. Profiling relied on immunoSEQ multiplex PCR, and the TCRdb table lists in-frame clones only, not all of them. The sample records 150,000 or so clones, 80% to 90% being singletons. Source: peripheral blood, taken 28 days after the second dose of the MenACWY control vaccine. The V and J genes are TRBV7-8 and TRBJ1-1, with D perhaps TRBD1 (5 bases). The clonotype comes from an adult who received the MenACWY meningococcal vaccine as a control. The CDR3 loop reads CASSFDGADAEAFF. Here the CDR3 DNA reads TGTGCCAGCAGCTTCGACGGGGCCGACGCTGAAGCTTTCTTT.